This TCR beta chain appears in the sequencing data of a study of beta chain features in type 1 diabetes. Study summary: Sorted cell examination encompassed approximately 98,000,000 cells across all samples.

Germline CDR1 MNHEY, CDR2 SVGAGI. V dropped 6 bases and J dropped 6 bases, with 14 bases sitting between them. This CDR3 is 13 amino acids long. This clone was picked up a small number of times. Its antigen is not identified. CD4+ cells of the naive, central memory, regulatory and stem cell-like memory types were sorted via CD45RO/CCR7/CD25/CD127/CD95/CD27. Expressed TCRB transcripts were sequenced because the isolated RNA had all been reverse transcribed beforehand. The repertoire was sequenced with immunoSEQ multiplex PCR; TCRdb's copy has only in-frame clones and lacks some. The sample includes 600,000 to 650,000 clones, 15% to 18% of them seen just once. Overall study findings and caveats: Although PCR might favor shorter templates, it would do so equally in patients and controls. Relative to healthy donors, patients appeared to have naive, central memory and Treg TCRB repertoires that were more similar.

The sequenced material came from naive CD4+ T cells from blood. The chain recombines TRBV6-5 with TRBJ1-2; D remains unclear. This clonotype was sampled from a man younger than 30 in good health. The CDR3, as DNA: TGTGCCAGCAGACCCGACTCTCGACATGGCTACACCTTC. It yields the protein CASRPDSRHGYTF.